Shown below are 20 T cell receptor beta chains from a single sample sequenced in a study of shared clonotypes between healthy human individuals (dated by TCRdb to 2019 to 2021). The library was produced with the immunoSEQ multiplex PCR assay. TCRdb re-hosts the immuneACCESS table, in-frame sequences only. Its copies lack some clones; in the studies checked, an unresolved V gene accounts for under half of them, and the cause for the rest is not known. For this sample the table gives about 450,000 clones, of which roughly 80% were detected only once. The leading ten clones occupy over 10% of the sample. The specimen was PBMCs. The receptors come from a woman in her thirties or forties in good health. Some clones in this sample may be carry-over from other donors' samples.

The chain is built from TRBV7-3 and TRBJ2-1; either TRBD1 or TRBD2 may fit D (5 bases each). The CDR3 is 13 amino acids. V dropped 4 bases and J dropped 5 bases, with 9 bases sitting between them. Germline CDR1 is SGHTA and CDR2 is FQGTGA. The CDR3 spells CASSSGPHNEQFF. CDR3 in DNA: TGTGCCAGCAGCTCGGGACCCCACAATGAGCAGTTCTTC.

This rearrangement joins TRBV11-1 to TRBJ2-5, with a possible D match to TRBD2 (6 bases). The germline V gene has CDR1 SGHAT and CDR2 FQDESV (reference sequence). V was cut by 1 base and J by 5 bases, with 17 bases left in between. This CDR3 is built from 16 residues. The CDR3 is CASSLGAAGRGETQYF. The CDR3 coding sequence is TGTGCCAGCAGCTTAGGAGCAGCGGGCCGTGGGGAGACCCAGTACTTC. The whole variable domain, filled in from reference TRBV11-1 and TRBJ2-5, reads EAEVAQSPRYKITEKSQAVAFWCDPISGHATLYWYRQILGQGPELLVQFQDESVVDDSQLPKDRFSAERLKGVDSTLKIQPAELGDSAMYLCASSLGAAGRGETQYFGPGTRLLVL.

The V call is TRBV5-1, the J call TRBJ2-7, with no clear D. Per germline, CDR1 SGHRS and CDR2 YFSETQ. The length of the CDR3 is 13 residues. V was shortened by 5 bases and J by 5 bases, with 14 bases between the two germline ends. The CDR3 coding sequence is TGCGCCAGCAGAGGCGGACGGCCGGACGAGCAGTACTTC. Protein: CASRGGRPDEQYF.

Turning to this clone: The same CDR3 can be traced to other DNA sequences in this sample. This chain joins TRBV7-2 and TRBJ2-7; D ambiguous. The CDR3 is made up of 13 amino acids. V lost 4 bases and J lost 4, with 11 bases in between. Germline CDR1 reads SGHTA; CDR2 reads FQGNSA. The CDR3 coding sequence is TGTGCCAGCAGCTCCTCTGGGTTTTACGAGCAGTACTTC. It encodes CASSSSGFYEQYF.

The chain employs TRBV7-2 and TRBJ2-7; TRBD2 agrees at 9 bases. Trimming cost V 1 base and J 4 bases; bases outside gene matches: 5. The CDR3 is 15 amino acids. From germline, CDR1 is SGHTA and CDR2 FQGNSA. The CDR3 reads CASSLGLAGPYEQYF. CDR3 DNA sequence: TGTGCCAGCAGCTTAGGCCTAGCGGGACCTTACGAGCAGTACTTC. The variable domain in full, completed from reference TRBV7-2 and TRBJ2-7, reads GAGVSQSPSNKVTEKGKDVELRCDPISGHTALYWYRQSLGQGLEFLIYFQGNSAPDKSGLPSDRFSAERTGGSVSTLTIQRTQQEDSAVYLCASSLGLAGPYEQYFGPGTRLTVT.

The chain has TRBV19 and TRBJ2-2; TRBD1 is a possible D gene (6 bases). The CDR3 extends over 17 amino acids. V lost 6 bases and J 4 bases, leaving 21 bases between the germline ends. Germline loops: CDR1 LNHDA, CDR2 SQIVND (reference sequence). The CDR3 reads CASRLGITGKGTGELFF. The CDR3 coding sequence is TGTGCCAGTAGGCTAGGGATAACAGGGAAGGGCACCGGGGAGCTGTTTTTT. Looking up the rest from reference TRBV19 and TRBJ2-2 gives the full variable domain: DGGITQSPKYLFRKEGQNVTLSCEQNLNHDAMYWYRQDPGQGLRLIYYSQIVNDFQKGDIAEGYSVSREKKESFPLTVTSAQKNPTAFYLCASRLGITGKGTGELFFGEGSRLTVL.

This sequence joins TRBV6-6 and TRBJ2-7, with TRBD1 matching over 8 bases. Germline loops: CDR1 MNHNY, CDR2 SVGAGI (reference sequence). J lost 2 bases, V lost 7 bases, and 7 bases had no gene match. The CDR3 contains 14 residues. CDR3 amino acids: CASKRQGTAYEQYF. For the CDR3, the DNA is TGTGCCAGCAAAAGACAGGGGACCGCCTACGAGCAGTACTTC.

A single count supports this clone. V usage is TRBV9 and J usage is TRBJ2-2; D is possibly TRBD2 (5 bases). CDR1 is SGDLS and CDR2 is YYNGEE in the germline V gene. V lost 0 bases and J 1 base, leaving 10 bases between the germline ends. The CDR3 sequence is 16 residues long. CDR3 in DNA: TGTGCCAGCAGCGTAGATCTTCGGGAGAACACCGGGGAGCTGTTTTTT. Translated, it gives CASSVDLRENTGELFF.

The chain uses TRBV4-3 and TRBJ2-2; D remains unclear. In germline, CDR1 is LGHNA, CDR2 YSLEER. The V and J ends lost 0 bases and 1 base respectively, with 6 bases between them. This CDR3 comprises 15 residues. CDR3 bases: TGCGCCAGCAGCCAAGATCCCTTGAACACCGGGGAGCTGTTTTTT. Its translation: CASSQDPLNTGELFF.

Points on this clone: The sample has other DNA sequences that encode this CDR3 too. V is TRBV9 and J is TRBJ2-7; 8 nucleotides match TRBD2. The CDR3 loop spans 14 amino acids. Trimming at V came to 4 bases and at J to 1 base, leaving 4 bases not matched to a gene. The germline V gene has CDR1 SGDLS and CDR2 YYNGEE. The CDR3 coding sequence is TGTGCCAGCAGCACTTCGGGGGGGTCCTACGAGCAGTACTTC. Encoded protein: CASSTSGGSYEQYF.

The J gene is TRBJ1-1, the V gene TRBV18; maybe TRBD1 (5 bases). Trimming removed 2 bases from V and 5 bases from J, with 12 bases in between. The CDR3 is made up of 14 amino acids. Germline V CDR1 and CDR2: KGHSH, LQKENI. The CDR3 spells CASSPGLGGTEAFF. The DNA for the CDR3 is TGTGCCAGCTCACCAGGCCTCGGGGGGACTGAAGCTTTCTTT.

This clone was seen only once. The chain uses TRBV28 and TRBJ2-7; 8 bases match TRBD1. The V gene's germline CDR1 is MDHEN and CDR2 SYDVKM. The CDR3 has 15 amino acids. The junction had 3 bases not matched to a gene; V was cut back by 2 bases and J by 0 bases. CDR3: CASSLGGQASYEQYF. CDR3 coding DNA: TGTGCCAGCAGTTTAGGGGGACAGGCCTCCTACGAGCAGTACTTC.

CDR3 bases: TGCGCCAGCACCGGGGGGTCTACCAACAATGAGCAGTTCTTC. As protein: CASTGGSTNNEQFF. The chain uses TRBV5-1 and TRBJ2-1; 7 positions match TRBD2. Germline values: CDR1 SGHRS, CDR2 YFSETQ. The CDR3 totals 14 residues. J was trimmed by 5 bases and V by 6 bases; bases with no gene match: 8.

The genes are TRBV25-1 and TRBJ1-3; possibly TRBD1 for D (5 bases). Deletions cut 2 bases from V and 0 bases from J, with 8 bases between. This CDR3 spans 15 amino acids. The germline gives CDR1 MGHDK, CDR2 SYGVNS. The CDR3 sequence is CASSEPGTSGNTIYF. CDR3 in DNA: TGTGCCAGCAGTGAACCAGGGACCTCTGGAAACACCATATATTTT.

CDR3 region: CAISESPGADNEQFF. CDR3 DNA: TGTGCCATCAGTGAGTCACCGGGGGCAGACAATGAGCAGTTCTTC. This chain uses TRBV10-3 with TRBJ2-1, with D tentatively TRBD1 or TRBD2 (6 bases each). With 0 bases removed from V and 5 bases from J, the gap between germline ends came to 11 bases. Germline V gene data show CDR1 as ENHRY and CDR2 as SYGVKD. The CDR3 contains 15 residues.

The CDR3 sequence: CAISAGASTDTQYF. The CDR3 nucleotides are TGTGCCATCAGTGCGGGGGCTAGCACAGATACGCAGTATTTT. The chain joins TRBV10-3 to TRBJ2-3, with D possibly called TRBD1 or TRBD2 (6 bases each). The germline V and J ends were trimmed by 4 bases and 0 bases, with 8 bases remaining between them. The CDR3 has 14 amino acids. Germline V lookup: CDR1 ENHRY, CDR2 SYGVKD.

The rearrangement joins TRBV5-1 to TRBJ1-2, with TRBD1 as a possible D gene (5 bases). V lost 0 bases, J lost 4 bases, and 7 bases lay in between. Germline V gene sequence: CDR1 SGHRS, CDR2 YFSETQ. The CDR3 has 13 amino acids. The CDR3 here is CASSLEGSYGYTF. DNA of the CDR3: TGCGCCAGCAGCTTGGAGGGGTCCTATGGCTACACCTTC.

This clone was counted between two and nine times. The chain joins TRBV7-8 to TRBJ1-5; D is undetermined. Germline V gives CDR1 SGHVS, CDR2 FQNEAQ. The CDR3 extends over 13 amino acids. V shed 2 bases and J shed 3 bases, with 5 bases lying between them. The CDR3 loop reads CASSLSHNQPQHF. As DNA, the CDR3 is TGTGCCAGCAGCTTAAGTCACAATCAGCCCCAGCATTTT.

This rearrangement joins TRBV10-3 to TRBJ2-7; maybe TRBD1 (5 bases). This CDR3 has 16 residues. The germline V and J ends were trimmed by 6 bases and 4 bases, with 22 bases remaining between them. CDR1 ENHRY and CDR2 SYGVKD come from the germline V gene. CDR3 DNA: TGTGCCATCAGACAGACAGAGAGAGGCCCCGAATACGAGCAGTACTTC. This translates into CAIRQTERGPEYEQYF.

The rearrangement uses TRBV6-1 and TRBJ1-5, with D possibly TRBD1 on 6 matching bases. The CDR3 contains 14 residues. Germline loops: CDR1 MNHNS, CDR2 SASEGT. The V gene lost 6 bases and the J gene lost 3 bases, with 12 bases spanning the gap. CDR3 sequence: CASRVGQFNQPQHF. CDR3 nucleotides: TGTGCCAGCAGGGTTGGACAGTTCAATCAGCCCCAGCATTTT.